This passage covers 28 T cell receptor beta chains from one sample sequenced in a study of cytomegalovirus exposure and HLA in healthy donors (dated by TCRdb to 2015 to 2018). The library was prepared using the immunoSEQ multiplex PCR assay. The multiplex PCR relied on a mix of 60 forward primers for TCR Vbeta segments and 13 reverse primers for TCR Jbeta segments. Imported from immuneACCESS, the table was reduced by TCRdb to in-frame sequences with V and J called. These copies leave out some clones; in studies compared against another copy, an unresolved V gene accounts for under half, and the cause of the remainder is not known. In this sample the table shows 97,000 or so clones, approximately 78% of which occur a single time. More than 1.4% of the sample rests with the top ten. Sequenced material: PBMCs. Every receptor here comes from a man aged 35-49 years in good health and CMV-seronegative.

This clone was counted a single time. This chain uses TRBV10-3 with TRBJ2-3, with TRBD2 matching 7 bases. This CDR3 has 15 amino acids. Trimming took 3 bases from V and 2 from J; bases not matched to a gene: 5. Looked up from germline, CDR1 is ENHRY and CDR2 is SYGVKD. CDR3 DNA sequence: TGTGCCATCAGTGACCCTGCGGGGGACACAGATACGCAGTATTTT. Translating gives CAISDPAGDTDTQYF.

This clone was seen once. This chain links TRBV5-1 with TRBJ1-2; D gene unclear. Germline CDR1 and CDR2: SGHRS and YFSETQ. V shed 2 bases and J shed 4 bases, with 6 bases lying between them. The CDR3 runs to 12 residues. CDR3 in DNA: TGCGCCAGCAGCTTTGACACCTATGGCTACACCTTC. This gives the protein CASSFDTYGYTF.

The rearrangement links TRBV7-2 to TRBJ2-3, with 8 bases that match TRBD2. From germline, CDR1 is SGHTA and CDR2 FQGNSA. The CDR3 spans 16 residues. With 4 bases clipped from V and 10 bases from J, the junction kept 16 bases outside the gene matches. Here the CDR3 DNA reads TGTGCCAGCAGCTCCACCTCAGGGAGCGGGGGAGGGGCGCAGTATTTT. This sequence encodes CASSSTSGSGGGAQYF.

This clone appeared once. This sample includes further DNA sequences coding for the same CDR3. This chain links TRBV29-1 with TRBJ1-4, with 9 bases lining up with TRBD1. V shed 7 bases, J shed 8 bases, and the junction held 5 bases outside the gene matches. From germline, CDR1 is SQVTM and CDR2 ANQGSEA. The CDR3 spans 12 residues. CDR3 loop: CSGRTGGEKLFF. CDR3 coding DNA: TGCAGCGGCCGAACAGGGGGCGAAAAACTGTTTTTT.

The V gene is TRBV2, the J gene TRBJ1-2, with 8 bases fitting TRBD1. CDR1 and CDR2 from the germline V gene are SNHLY and FYNNEI. The ends lost 2 bases at V and 2 bases at J; junction bases unmatched: 4. This CDR3 has 15 amino acids. Written as DNA, the CDR3 is TGTGCCAGCAGTGAACAGGGGGCAAGGAACTATGGCTACACCTTC. The encoded protein is CASSEQGARNYGYTF.

This clone was seen only once. The V call is TRBV29-1, the J call TRBJ1-4; unclear D gene. V shed 7 bases and J shed 0 bases, with 9 bases lying between them. From germline, CDR1 is SQVTM and CDR2 ANQGSEA. This CDR3 comprises 13 residues. In nucleotides, the CDR3 is TGCAGCGCCCAGAGGGCAACTAATGAAAAACTGTTTTTT. It translates to CSAQRATNEKLFF.

This chain uses TRBV19 with TRBJ1-1; 7 bases align to TRBD1. The V segment lost 4 bases and the J segment 4 bases; nucleotides outside the gene matches: 9. Germline V gene data show CDR1 as LNHDA and CDR2 as SQIVND (reference sequence). The CDR3 is 15 amino acids. The CDR3 protein is CASSTRETGLTEAFF. The CDR3 bases are TGTGCCAGTAGTACCCGCGAGACAGGGCTCACTGAAGCTTTCTTT.

This clone was seen only once. The CDR3 loop reads CATSRERGTGNTIYF. The CDR3 DNA reads as TGTGCCACCAGCCGGGAGAGGGGAACTGGAAACACCATATATTTT. The chain has TRBV15 and TRBJ1-3; a possible D gene is TRBD1 (5 bases). With 5 bases removed from V and 2 bases from J, the gap between germline ends came to 13 bases. Germline lookup yields CDR1 LNHNV and CDR2 YYDKDF (reference sequence). This CDR3 has 15 residues.

This clone was seen a single time. The rearrangement uses TRBV7-7 and TRBJ2-5; D uncertain. V lost 1 base, J lost 2 bases, and 8 bases lay in between. The CDR3 spans 14 residues. Germline V CDR1 and CDR2: SSHAT, FNYEAQ (reference sequence). The CDR3 DNA reads TGTGCCAGCAGCTTAGGATTCGGGCAAGAGACCCAGTACTTC. Translation gives CASSLGFGQETQYF.

The chain joins TRBV12-5 to TRBJ2-1, with 7 bases identical to TRBD2. The CDR3 length is 14 residues. The V gene's germline CDR1 is LGHNT and CDR2 FRNRAP. V trimming: 7 bases; J trimming: 10 bases; junction bases outside the gene matches: 13. The CDR3 protein is CASDLASGPGEQFF. The CDR3 coding sequence is TGTGCTAGTGACCTAGCTAGCGGCCCAGGGGAGCAGTTCTTC.

This chain links TRBV5-5 with TRBJ2-7, with D perhaps matching TRBD1 (6 bases). V was clipped by 0 bases and J by 1 base, with 14 bases between them. The CDR3 sequence is 16 residues long. CDR1 and CDR2 (germline): SGHKS, YYEKEE (reference sequence). The CDR3: CASSLGGQVLSYEQYF. The CDR3 DNA is TGTGCCAGCAGCTTGGGGGGGCAGGTCCTATCCTACGAGCAGTACTTC.

This chain uses TRBV10-3 with TRBJ2-5, with a possible D match to TRBD2 (7 bases). V lost 5 bases to trimming and J lost 2 bases, with 15 bases between them. CDR3 length equals 15 residues. Per the germline V gene, CDR1 is ENHRY and CDR2 is SYGVKD. The CDR3 DNA is TGTGCCATCAGTTACCAAGCGGGGACACAAGAGACCCAGTACTTC. Its protein product is CAISYQAGTQETQYF.

The chain employs TRBV5-8 and TRBJ2-1; 7 bases agree with TRBD1. Trimming cost V 4 bases and J 7 bases; bases outside gene matches: 5. CDR3 size: 13 residues. Germline loops: CDR1 SGHTS, CDR2 YDEGEE. The CDR3 sequence: CASSLDRANEQFF. Written as DNA, the CDR3 is TGTGCCAGCAGCCTAGACAGGGCAAATGAGCAGTTCTTC.

This clone has a single count. The chain has TRBV29-1 and TRBJ2-1; 7 bases map to TRBD1. CDR1 is SQVTM and CDR2 is ANQGSEA in the germline V gene. Germline trimming cut 2 bases from V and 9 bases from J; bases unmatched to any gene: 7. The CDR3 has 13 residues. In DNA, the CDR3 is TGCAGCGTTGAAAACAGGGGTCGGTGTGAGCAGTTCTTC. It specifies CSVENRGRCEQFF.

The chain couples TRBV27 to TRBJ2-7; 8 bases match TRBD1. This CDR3 region has 14 residues. Germline V gene data show CDR1 as MNHEY and CDR2 as SMNVEV (reference sequence). With 5 bases clipped from V and 1 base from J, the junction kept 4 bases outside the gene matches. The CDR3 here is CASSPGGESYEQYF. DNA for the CDR3: TGTGCCAGCAGTCCAGGGGGCGAGTCCTACGAGCAGTACTTC.

The V gene is TRBV29-1, the J gene TRBJ2-2, with 7 positions matching TRBD2. This CDR3 contains 15 residues. The J segment lost 1 base and the V segment lost 4 bases, leaving 6 bases of the junction unmatched. Germline CDR1 and CDR2: SQVTM and ANQGSEA. The CDR3 DNA follows: TGCAGCGTTGCTTCTAGCGGCCAGAACACCGGGGAGCTGTTTTTT. Its protein product is CSVASSGQNTGELFF.

This clone was seen a few times. J is TRBJ2-5 and V is TRBV6-1; D perhaps matches TRBD1 (6 bases). Germline CDR1 is MNHNS and CDR2 is SASEGT. The CDR3 runs to 14 residues. The V and J ends lost 7 bases and 2 bases respectively, with 14 bases between them. DNA for the CDR3: TGTGCCAGCACCGAGGGGGTCGGGCAAGAGACCCAGTACTTC. As protein: CASTEGVGQETQYF.

This sequence joins TRBV4-2 and TRBJ2-1; 11 bases align to TRBD2. The CDR3 totals 15 residues. V was pared by 6 bases and J by 4 bases, with 5 bases of the junction left unmatched. Germline-derived CDR1 and CDR2 are LGHNA and YNFKEQ. This CDR3 reads CASSRTSGGYNEQFF. The CDR3 coding sequence is TGTGCCAGCAGTAGAACTAGCGGGGGTTACAATGAGCAGTTCTTC.

The chain carries TRBV5-1 and TRBJ1-6, with 8 positions matching TRBD1. Trimming took 0 bases from V and 9 from J; bases not matched to a gene: 8. The germline V gene encodes CDR1 SGHRS and CDR2 YFSETQ. The CDR3 spans 16 residues. CDR3 sequence reads: CASSLVQGAVGSPLHF. The CDR3 DNA reads TGCGCCAGCAGCTTGGTGCAGGGGGCAGTGGGTTCACCCCTCCACTTT.

J is TRBJ1-4 and V is TRBV28; unclear D gene. The ends were cut back, 3 bases at V and 0 bases at J, with 11 bases in the middle. Germline V CDR1 and CDR2: MDHEN, SYDVKM. The CDR3 is 16 residues long. CDR3 nucleotide sequence: TGTGCCAGCAGTTTCGGTTCGTTTGCAACTAATGAAAAACTGTTTTTT. It encodes CASSFGSFATNEKLFF.

The genes are TRBV6-6 and TRBJ1-3; D ambiguous. The CDR3 is made up of 14 amino acids. V lost 3 bases and J lost 0, with 6 bases in between. Germline V CDR1 and CDR2: MNHNY, SVGAGI (reference sequence). The DNA of the CDR3 is TGTGCCAGCAGTTATGAGAGCTCTGGAAACACCATATATTTT. The encoded protein is CASSYESSGNTIYF.

V usage is TRBV4-1 and J usage is TRBJ2-3, with 12 nucleotides matching TRBD2. Germline V gene sequence: CDR1 MGHRA, CDR2 YSYEKL. The CDR3 consists of 16 residues. V shed 3 bases and J 7 bases; nucleotides not matched to a gene: 8. The DNA for the CDR3 is TGCGCCAGCAGCCAGGGGGCTAGCGGGGGGGTTTATACGCAGTATTTT. Protein: CASSQGASGGVYTQYF.

The chain combines TRBV2 with TRBJ1-2; 7 bases map to TRBD1. This CDR3 comprises 12 residues. Germline loops: CDR1 SNHLY, CDR2 FYNNEI. V lost 8 bases to trimming and J lost 5 bases; unmatched junction nucleotides: 5. The CDR3 sequence: CASQGGGYGYTF. DNA for the CDR3: TGTGCCAGCCAAGGGGGCGGATATGGCTACACCTTC. Variable domain in full (rest from reference TRBV2 and TRBJ1-2): EPEVTQTPSHQVTQMGQEVILRCVPISNHLYFYWYRQILGQKVEFLVSFYNNEISEKSEIFDDQFSVERPDGSNFTLKIRSTKLEDSAMYFCASQGGGYGYTFGSGTRLTVV.

For the CDR3, the DNA is TGCGCCAGCAGCCTAACGGGACAGGGCAATGAGCAGTTCTTC. Translated, it gives CASSLTGQGNEQFF. The chain combines TRBV5-1 with TRBJ2-1; 9 bases agree with TRBD1. The CDR3 runs to 14 residues. The V gene's germline CDR1 is SGHRS and CDR2 YFSETQ. Trimming took 4 bases from V and 6 from J; bases not matched to a gene: 5.

This clone appeared a single time. The gene calls are TRBV5-4 and TRBJ2-2, with TRBD1 as a possible D gene (6 bases). V was clipped by 3 bases and J by 5 bases, with 11 bases between them. The CDR3 consists of 14 residues. Germline V gene lookup returns CDR1 SGHNT and CDR2 YYREEE (reference sequence). The CDR3 reads CASSSPGTTGELFF. The CDR3 region has the DNA TGTGCCAGCAGCTCGCCAGGGACAACCGGGGAGCTGTTTTTT.

The chain joins TRBV5-1 to TRBJ1-5, with TRBD1 matching over 11 bases. The CDR3 contains 15 residues. CDR1 is SGHRS and CDR2 is YFSETQ in the germline V gene. J was trimmed by 2 bases and V by 4 bases; bases with no gene match: 2. The CDR3 DNA is TGCGCCAGCAGCGAGGGACAGGGGGGCAATCAGCCCCAGCATTTT. This gives the protein CASSEGQGGNQPQHF.

The chain recombines TRBV6-5 with TRBJ2-5, with 7 bases that match TRBD1. CDR1 and CDR2 (germline): MNHEY, SVGAGI. The J segment lost 0 bases and the V segment lost 7 bases, leaving 2 bases of the junction unmatched. The CDR3 has 13 residues. The CDR3 DNA is TGTGCCAGCAAACAGGGGAACCAAGAGACCCAGTACTTC. Translation gives CASKQGNQETQYF.

The V call is TRBV30, the J call TRBJ2-5, with 10 bases lining up with TRBD1. The CDR3 sequence is 17 residues long. Germline-derived CDR1 and CDR2 are GTSNPN and SVGIG (reference sequence). V shed 2 bases, J shed 1 base, and the junction held 10 bases outside the gene matches. Here the CDR3 reads CAWSPTLRQGAQETQYF. The CDR3, as DNA: TGTGCCTGGAGTCCTACGCTCCGACAGGGGGCCCAAGAGACCCAGTACTTC.